These T cell receptor beta chains were read from a single sample in a study of T cell repertoires in cytomegalovirus infection. Their target antigens are unknown. TCRdb redid the calling of the reads with MiXCR, one entry per CDR3 protein. Altogether 750,000 to 900,000 distinct CDR3 sequences are present, roughly 28% being singletons, with the ten largest covering 13%. Sequenced here: cultured CD8+ T cells from PBMCs, sampled from culture after CMV antigen stimulation. These receptor sequences come from a human donor in good health (CMV status not recorded). Some clones in this sample may be carry-over from other donors' samples. CDR3s include the opening cysteine and the closing phenylalanine or tryptophan. Fields, in order: J gene, clone size, D gene, CDR3 length, V gene, CDR3 DNA, CDR3 protein. D genes are given only for firm matches. Size is omitted from some rows. Given values are once, few, many or a class for expanded clones.

TRBJ1-1 few TRBD1 18 TRBV6-1 TGTGCCAGCATCCTAGGCGAGGGCAGGGGGCTTTGGAACACTGAAGCTTTCTTT CASILGEGRGLWNTEAFF
TRBJ1-2 . . 16 TRBV15 TGTGCCACCAGGGTCGTGGGCCCCGGACCTAACTATGGCTACACCTTC CATRVVGPGPNYGYTF
TRBJ2-3 . . 18 TRBV7-3 TGTGCCAGCAGCTTAACCTCCGATCTCACCTCTAGCACAGATACGCAGTATTTT CASSLTSDLTSSTDTQYF
TRBJ2-2 many TRBD2 16 TRBV7-2 TGTGCCAGCAGCTTAGGGGTAGCGGGTCGTGGCGGGGAGCTGTTTTTT CASSLGVAGRGGELFF
TRBJ1-2 . . 13 TRBV29-1 TGCAGCGTTCGACCGGGTGGGGCCTATGGCTACACCTTC CSVRPGGAYGYTF
TRBJ2-3 . . 16 TRBV4-1 TGCGCCAGCAGCCAAGGAATGGATCAGGTGGGAGATACGCAGTATTTT CASSQGMDQVGDTQYF
TRBJ2-7 . . 13 TRBV6-6 TGTGCCAGCAGCTGGGGGGGGCCAGACGAGCAGTACTTC CASSWGGPDEQYF
TRBJ1-1 . . 17 TRBV6-6 TGTGCCAGCAGTTACCCACTAATGACACCCCTGGGGACTGAAGCTTTCTTT CASSYPLMTPLGTEAFF
TRBJ1-5 many TRBD1 15 TRBV7-8 TGTGCCAGCAGCCCCCCGACAGGGGGCCATCAGCCCCAGCATTTT CASSPPTGGHQPQHF
TRBJ2-7 . TRBD2 15 TRBV25-1 TGTGCCAGCGGGGGGACTAGCGGGGGGGCTTTCAAGCAGTACTTC CASGGTSGGAFKQYF
TRBJ1-6 many . 16 TRBV28 TGTGCCAGCAGTTTGGCCACGAGCTCCTATAATTCACCCCTCCACTTT CASSLATSSYNSPLHF